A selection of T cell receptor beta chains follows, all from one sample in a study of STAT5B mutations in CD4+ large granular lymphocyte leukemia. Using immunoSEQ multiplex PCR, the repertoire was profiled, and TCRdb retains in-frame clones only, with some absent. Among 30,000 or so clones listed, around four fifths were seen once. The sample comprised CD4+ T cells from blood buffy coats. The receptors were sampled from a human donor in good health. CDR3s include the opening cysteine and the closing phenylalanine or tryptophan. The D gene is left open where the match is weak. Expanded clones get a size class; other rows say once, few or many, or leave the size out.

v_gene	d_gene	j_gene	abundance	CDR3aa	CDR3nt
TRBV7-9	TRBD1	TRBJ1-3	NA	CASSPTGAAGNTIYF	TGTGCCAGCAGCCCGACAGGGGCGGCTGGAAACACCATATATTTT
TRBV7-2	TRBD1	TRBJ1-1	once	CASSLDFGTGRQAFF	TGTGCCAGCAGCTTAGATTTTGGGACAGGTAGACAAGCTTTCTTT
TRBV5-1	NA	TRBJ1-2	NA	CASSLDSLYGYTF	TGCGCCAGCAGCTTGGACAGCCTCTATGGCTACACCTTC
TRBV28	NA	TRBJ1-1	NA	CASSLAGAGMNTEAFF	TGTGCCAGCAGTTTGGCAGGCGCGGGGATGAACACTGAAGCTTTCTTT
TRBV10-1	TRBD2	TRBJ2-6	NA	CASSPSGSGANVLTF	TGCGCCAGCAGCCCTAGCGGCTCTGGGGCCAACGTCCTGACTTTC
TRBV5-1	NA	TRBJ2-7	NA	CASSLGGKGYEQYF	TGCGCCAGCAGCTTGGGGGGGAAAGGATACGAGCAGTACTTC
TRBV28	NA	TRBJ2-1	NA	CASSFEMGGYNEQFF	TGTGCCAGCAGTTTTGAAATGGGGGGCTACAATGAGCAGTTCTTC
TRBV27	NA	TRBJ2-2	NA	CASSFGGELFF	TGTGCCAGCAGTTTTGGCGGGGAGCTGTTTTTT
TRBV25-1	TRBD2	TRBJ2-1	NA	CASRGLNHEQFF	TGTGCCAGCAGGGGACTAAATCATGAGCAGTTCTTC
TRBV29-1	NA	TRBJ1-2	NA	CSVERTENYGYTF	TGCAGCGTTGAAAGGACAGAGAACTATGGCTACACCTTC
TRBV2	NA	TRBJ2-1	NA	CASSDRTHSYNEQFF	TGTGCCAGCAGTGACAGGACTCACTCCTACAATGAGCAGTTCTTC
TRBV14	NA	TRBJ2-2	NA	CASSQEAGLRITGELFF	TGTGCCAGCAGCCAAGAGGCGGGCCTGCGAATAACCGGGGAGCTGTTTTTT
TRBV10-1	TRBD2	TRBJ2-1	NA	CASSGSRTSGRNEQFF	TGCGCCAGCAGTGGATCAAGGACTAGCGGGAGAAATGAGCAGTTCTTC
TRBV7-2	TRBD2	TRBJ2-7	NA	CASSPSSGLYEQYF	TGTGCCAGTAGCCCTTCTAGCGGGCTGTACGAGCAGTACTTC
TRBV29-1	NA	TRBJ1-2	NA	CSAVPGNYGYTF	TGCAGCGCTGTTCCAGGGAACTATGGCTACACCTTC
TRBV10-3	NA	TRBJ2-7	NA	CAISTSAGDEQYF	TGTGCCATCAGTACCTCGGCAGGGGACGAGCAGTACTTC
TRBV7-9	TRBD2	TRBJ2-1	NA	CASSIATSGAYNEQFF	TGTGCCAGCAGCATCGCGACTAGCGGGGCCTACAATGAGCAGTTCTTC
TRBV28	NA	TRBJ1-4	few	CASSLAERSNEKLFF	TGTGCCAGCAGTTTGGCGGAGAGGAGTAATGAAAAACTGTTTTTT
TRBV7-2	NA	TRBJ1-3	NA	CASSLGGGAGNTIYF	TGTGCCAGCAGCTTAGGCGGGGGGGCTGGAAACACCATATATTTT
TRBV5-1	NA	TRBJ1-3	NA	CASSGTDSGNTIYF	TGCGCCAGCAGCGGGACGGATTCTGGAAACACCATATATTTT
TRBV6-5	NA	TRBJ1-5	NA	CASNRGGQPQHF	TGTGCCAGCAATCGGGGGGGTCAGCCCCAGCATTTT
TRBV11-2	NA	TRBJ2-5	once	CASSLGGVSGETQYF	TGTGCCAGCAGCTTAGGAGGGGTCTCTGGGGAGACCCAGTACTTC
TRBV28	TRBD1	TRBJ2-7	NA	CASSSVGTGDEQYF	TGTGCCAGCAGTTCTGTCGGGACAGGGGACGAGCAGTACTTC
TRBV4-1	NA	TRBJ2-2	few	CASSPFTGELFF	TGCGCCAGCAGCCCCTTCACCGGGGAGCTGTTTTTT
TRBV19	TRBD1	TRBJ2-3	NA	CASSIGTGGGTQYF	TGTGCCAGTAGTATAGGGACAGGGGGAGGTACGCAGTATTTT
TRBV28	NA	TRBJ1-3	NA	CASSPHGPSSSGNTIYF	TGTGCCAGCAGTCCCCATGGGCCGTCAAGCTCTGGAAACACCATATATTTT
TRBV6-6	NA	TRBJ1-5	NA	CASTYDSGQPQHF	TGTGCCAGCACCTATGACAGTGGCCAGCCCCAGCATTTT
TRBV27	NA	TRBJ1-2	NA	CASPYDRDGYTF	TGTGCCAGCCCATATGATAGGGACGGCTACACCTTC
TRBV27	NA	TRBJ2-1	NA	CASSLAGTPSSYNEQFF	TGTGCCAGCAGTTTAGCCGGGACTCCAAGCTCCTACAATGAGCAGTTCTTC
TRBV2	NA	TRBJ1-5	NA	CASSRQATDNQPQHF	TGTGCCAGCAGCCGACAGGCTACCGACAATCAGCCCCAGCATTTT
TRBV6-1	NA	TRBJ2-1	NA	CASSEVTRRFF	TGTGCCAGCAGTGAAGTGACTCGGCGGTTCTTC
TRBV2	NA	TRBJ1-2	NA	CASRIRDNYYGYTF	TGTGCCAGCAGGATAAGGGACAATTACTATGGCTACACCTTC
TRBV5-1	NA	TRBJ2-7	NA	CASSLTISGPRYEQYF	TGCGCCAGCAGCCTAACCATTAGCGGTCCAAGGTACGAGCAGTACTTC
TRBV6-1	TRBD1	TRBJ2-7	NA	CASSENHGTATFREQYF	TGTGCCAGCAGTGAAAACCACGGGACAGCGACGTTCCGCGAGCAGTACTTC
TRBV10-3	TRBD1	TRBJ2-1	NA	CATRGGTGIYNEQFF	TGTGCCACCAGAGGCGGGACAGGGATTTACAATGAGCAGTTCTTC
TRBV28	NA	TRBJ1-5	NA	CASFSPGANPSHF	TGTGCCAGTTTTTCTCCAGGGGCAAACCCCTCGCATTTT
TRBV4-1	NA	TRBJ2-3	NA	CASSPTTSDTQYF	TGCGCCAGCAGCCCGACTACCTCAGATACGCAGTATTTT
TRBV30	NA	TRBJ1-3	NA	CAWSVIVAGPSGNTIYF	TGTGCCTGGAGTGTAATCGTTGCGGGGCCATCTGGAAACACCATATATTTT
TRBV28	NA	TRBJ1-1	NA	CASSFGTEAFF	TGTGCCAGCAGTTTTGGCACTGAAGCTTTCTTT
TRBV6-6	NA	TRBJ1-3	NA	CASSRGNTIYF	TGTGCCAGCAGCCGAGGAAACACCATATATTTT
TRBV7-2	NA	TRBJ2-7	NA	CASSLRREQYF	TGTGCCAGCAGCTTAAGGAGGGAGCAGTACTTC
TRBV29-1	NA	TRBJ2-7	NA	CSVLGPGDEQYF	TGCAGCGTCCTCGGACCTGGGGACGAGCAGTACTTC